This entry lists 17 T cell receptor beta chains sequenced from one sample in a study of Graves' ophthalmopathy and Graves' hyperthyroidism. Beta-chain TCR CDR3 regions were amplified from RNA transcripts. An initial RT-PCR round employing HTBI primers preceded a second-round multiplex PCR. TCRdb used MiXCR to reprocess the multiplex PCR reads, holding one entry per CDR3 protein. Here the sample spans some 750,000 distinct CDR3 sequences, roughly 41% being singletons. The sequencing sample was made of peripheral blood. These receptors all come from an adult man with Graves' ophthalmopathy.

The rearrangement uses TRBV25-1 and TRBJ1-6; 9 bases match TRBD1. Germline CDR1 is MGHDK and CDR2 is SYGVNS. The trim removed 9 bases at V and 4 bases at J, leaving 13 bases unmatched. The CDR3 spans 17 residues. The CDR3 DNA is TGTGCCAGTAAAACCCGGACAGGGGCGGATTATAATTCACCCCTCCACTTT. Its protein product is CASKTRTGADYNSPLHF.

This clonotype appeared many times. The chain carries TRBV20-1 and TRBJ2-5; either TRBD1 or TRBD2 may fit D (6 bases each). The CDR3 contains 13 residues. The V and J ends lost 1 base and 5 bases respectively, with 11 bases between them. Looked up from germline, CDR1 is DFQATT and CDR2 is SNEGSKA (reference sequence). CDR3 residues: CSARVRGLETQYF. In nucleotides, the CDR3 is TGCAGTGCTAGAGTACGGGGGCTGGAGACCCAGTACTTC.

Points on this clonotype: This may come from a read error, since a much larger clone is one base off. The V gene is TRBV5-6, the J gene TRBJ1-2; D may be TRBD1 (6 bases). V was pared by 0 bases and J by 6 bases, with 6 bases between. The germline V gene encodes CDR1 SGHDT and CDR2 YYEEEE. This CDR3 contains 12 residues. For the CDR3, the DNA is TGTGCCAGCAGCTTGGGGACAGATGGCTACACCTTC. Residues: CASSLGTDGYTF. Filled out from reference TRBV5-6 and TRBJ1-2, the complete variable domain reads DAGVTQSPTHLIKTRGQQVTLRCSPKSGHDTVSWYQQALGQGPQFIFQYYEEEERQRGNFPDRFSGHQFPNYSSELNVNALLLGDSALYLCASSLGTDGYTFGSGTRLTVV.

The V and J genes are TRBV7-9 and TRBJ1-6; TRBD1 agrees at 7 bases. Germline CDR1 and CDR2: SEHNR and FQNEAQ (reference sequence). The CDR3 has 14 residues. Losses at the gene ends were 5 bases for V and 13 bases for J; bases not matched to a gene: 11. CDR3 DNA sequence: TGTGCCAGCAGCCAGACCCCAGGGGGACAGCCCCTCCACTTT. Protein: CASSQTPGGQPLHF. The full variable domain, in which reference TRBV7-9 and TRBJ1-6 provide the parts outside the CDR3, is DTGVSQNPRHKITKRGQNVTFRCDPISEHNRLYWYRQTLGQGPEFLTYFQNEAQLEKSRLLSDRFSAERPKGSFSTLEIQRTEQGDSAMYLCASSQTPGGQPLHFGNGTRLTVT.

J is TRBJ2-7 and V is TRBV10-3; 11 nucleotides line up with TRBD2. Germline CDR1 ENHRY, CDR2 SYGVKD. Losses at the gene ends were 10 bases for V and 4 bases for J; bases not matched to a gene: 15. The CDR3 sequence is 16 residues long. CDR3 region: CASSTSGTSGGYEQYF. DNA for the CDR3: TGTGCCAGCAGCACCTCCGGGACTAGCGGAGGGTACGAGCAGTACTTC.

The chain uses TRBV10-3 and TRBJ2-5, with D uncertain. The germline V and J ends were trimmed by 5 bases and 5 bases, with 6 bases remaining between them. From germline, CDR1 is ENHRY and CDR2 SYGVKD. The CDR3 extends over 11 amino acids. CDR3 loop: CAISPLETQYF. In DNA, the CDR3 is TGTGCCATCAGTCCATTGGAGACCCAGTACTTC.

The chain couples TRBV7-2 to TRBJ2-7, with 11 bases identical to TRBD1. J was trimmed by 5 bases and V by 1 base; bases with no gene match: 7. CDR1 is SGHTA and CDR2 is FQGNSA in the germline V gene. This CDR3 has 16 residues. CDR3 protein: CASSLGGQGAFNEQYF. As DNA, the CDR3 is TGTGCCAGCAGCTTAGGTGGACAGGGGGCATTTAACGAGCAGTACTTC.

The rearrangement uses TRBV11-2 and TRBJ1-4; 10 bases agree with TRBD1. The CDR3 is made up of 16 amino acids. Germline V gene data show CDR1 as SGHAT and CDR2 as FQNNGV. J gave up 5 bases and V 5 bases, and 8 bases lay outside the gene matches. For the CDR3, the DNA is TGTGCCAGCAGCCAGCCAGGACAGGGGGGGAATGAAAAACTGTTTTTT. Translated: CASSQPGQGGNEKLFF.

In this sample, this clonotype turned up once. This may be a read error: a much more frequent sequence differs by one nucleotide. Given the absence of the conserved phenylalanine or tryptophan at the CDR3 end, a read error is likely. V is TRBV12-3 or TRBV12-4 and J is TRBJ2-7; D is perhaps TRBD1 or TRBD2 (5 bases each). Trimming left V 3 bases short and J 6 bases short, with 6 bases between. The CDR3 consists of 11 residues. The CDR3, as DNA: TGTGCCAGCAGTTTTGGGGGCGAGCAGTACCTC. Protein sequence: CASSFGGEQYL.

Many counts were recorded for this clonotype. The rearrangement joins TRBV10-3 to TRBJ2-7; TRBD1 is a possible D gene (5 bases). V lost 5 bases to trimming and J lost 4 bases, with 12 bases between them. This CDR3 has 13 amino acids. Germline V CDR1 and CDR2: ENHRY, SYGVKD. The CDR3 region is CAISQRGQYEQYF. CDR3 nucleotide sequence: TGTGCCATCAGTCAAAGGGGTCAGTACGAGCAGTACTTC.

This clonotype appeared many times. This chain uses TRBV7-3 with TRBJ1-6; 7 bases match TRBD1. The CDR3 contains 14 residues. Germline V gene data show CDR1 as SGHTA and CDR2 as FQGTGA. J was trimmed by 10 bases and V by 5 bases; bases with no gene match: 8. Here the CDR3 reads CASSIGTDSSPLHF. CDR3 in DNA: TGTGCCAGCAGCATCGGGACAGACTCCTCACCCCTCCACTTT.

CDR3 sequence: CASSLTGFGGYTF. The CDR3, as DNA: TGTGCCAGCAGTCTGACAGGGTTTGGCGGCTACACCTTC. V gene TRBV7-2 combines with J gene TRBJ1-2; 7 bases are a match to TRBD1. V lost 6 bases and J lost 8; bases outside the gene matches: 9. The CDR3 length is 13 residues. Germline V lookup: CDR1 SGHTA, CDR2 FQGNSA.

As regards this clonotype: This may come from a read error, since a much larger clone is one base off. The gene calls are TRBV7-9 and TRBJ1-1; D unresolved. Germline V gives CDR1 SEHNR, CDR2 FQNEAQ (reference sequence). CDR3 length: 12 residues. The CDR3 bases are TGTGCCAGCAGCTTAGATCAGATTGAAGCTTCCTTT. As protein: CASSLDQIEASF. The whole variable domain, filled in from reference TRBV7-9 and TRBJ1-1, reads DTGVSQNPRHKITKRGQNVTFRCDPISEHNRLYWYRQTLGQGPEFLTYFQNEAQLEKSRLLSDRFSAERPKGSFSTLEIQRTEQGDSAMYLCASSLDQIEASFGQGTRLTVV.

This chain connects TRBV29-1 to TRBJ1-1; 11 bases map to TRBD1. The germline gives CDR1 SQVTM, CDR2 ANQGSEA. The CDR3 has 16 amino acids. V gave up 6 bases and J gave up 0 bases; unmatched junction bases: 9. Here the CDR3 DNA reads TGCAGCGTGGAGGAGGACAGGGGGCCCATGAACACTGAAGCTTTCTTT. It specifies CSVEEDRGPMNTEAFF. The variable domain in full, completed from reference TRBV29-1 and TRBJ1-1, reads SAVISQKPSRDICQRGTSLTIQCQVDSQVTMMFWYRQQPGQSLTLIATANQGSEATYESGFVIDKFPISRPNLTFSTLTVSNMSPEDSSIYLCSVEEDRGPMNTEAFFGQGTRLTVV.

This clonotype was seen more than once but under ten times. The chain is built from TRBV2 and TRBJ1-2; perhaps TRBD1 as D (5 bases). This CDR3 spans 14 amino acids. V was shortened by 6 bases and J by 4 bases, with 15 bases between the two germline ends. Germline loops: CDR1 SNHLY, CDR2 FYNNEI. As DNA, the CDR3 is TGTGCCAGCAGCCAAGATTCAGGGATCTATGGCTACACCTTC. It codes for CASSQDSGIYGYTF.

This clonotype was seen a handful of times. The chain is built from TRBV12-3 or TRBV12-4 and TRBJ2-2; D is uncertain. V was shortened by 6 bases and J by 5 bases, with 4 bases between the two germline ends. The CDR3 is made up of 11 amino acids. The CDR3: CASRLTGELFF. The CDR3, as DNA: TGTGCCAGCAGACTAACCGGGGAGCTGTTTTTT.

As DNA, the CDR3 is TGTGCCAGCAGCCCGGGGACTAGCGGAGGTGAGGAGACCCAGTACTTC. The encoded protein is CASSPGTSGGEETQYF. The chain employs TRBV9 and TRBJ2-5; 11 positions match TRBD2. J gave up 5 bases and V 4 bases, and 10 bases lay outside the gene matches. Germline CDR1 is SGDLS and CDR2 is YYNGEE. This CDR3 is built from 16 residues.